This entry lists 23 T cell receptor beta chains sequenced from one sample in a study of early T cells in non-severe SARS-CoV-2 infection. TCRdb reprocessed the 5' RACE reads with MiXCR, giving one entry per CDR3 protein. The table records some 52,000 distinct CDR3 sequences, around 8% of them present only once. The source material was whole blood. These receptors were obtained from an adult who was a healthcare worker with PCR-confirmed SARS-CoV-2 infection or an uninfected control (not recorded which).

The V gene is TRBV13, the J gene TRBJ2-7; 7 nucleotides align to TRBD2. There are 14 residues in the CDR3. Looked up from germline, CDR1 is PRHDT and CDR2 is FYEKMQ (reference sequence). Trimming cost V 6 bases and J 3 bases; bases outside gene matches: 8. CDR3 in DNA: TGTGCCAGCAGTAGAACCGGGGGGAGCTACGAGCAGTACTTC. It specifies CASSRTGGSYEQYF.

This clonotype has a handful of counts. The rearrangement joins TRBV5-1 to TRBJ1-2; no definite D call. Trimming shortened V by 4 bases and J by 7 bases, and 20 bases separated the two germline ends. The CDR3 is 15 amino acids. Germline V gene data show CDR1 as SGHRS and CDR2 as YFSETQ. CDR3 sequence reads: CASSLYTDSPAGYTF. The CDR3 DNA reads TGCGCCAGCAGCCTATATACGGACTCACCGGCTGGCTACACCTTC. The whole variable domain, filled in from reference TRBV5-1 and TRBJ1-2, reads KAGVTQTPRYLIKTRGQQVTLSCSPISGHRSVSWYQQTPGQGLQFLFEYFSETQRNKGNFPGRFSGRQFSNSRSEMNVSTLELGDSALYLCASSLYTDSPAGYTFGSGTRLTVV.

This chain uses TRBV4-1 with TRBJ2-7; 8 bases match TRBD2. After removal of 6 bases from V and 7 bases from J, the junction contained 11 bases not matched to a gene. Germline V gene data show CDR1 as MGHRA and CDR2 as YSYEKL. The CDR3 extends over 14 amino acids. The CDR3 loop reads CASRNTGGPGEQYF. For the CDR3, the DNA is TGCGCCAGCAGAAACACGGGGGGGCCTGGAGAGCAGTACTTC.

A few counts support this clonotype. The CDR3 spells CASASGTAASSGANVLTF. CDR3 bases: TGCGCCAGCGCGTCCGGGACGGCTGCCTCCTCTGGGGCCAACGTCCTGACTTTC. The gene calls are TRBV5-1 and TRBJ2-6, with D perhaps TRBD1 or TRBD2 (5 bases each). The CDR3 covers 18 residues. With 7 bases removed from V and 0 bases from J, the gap between germline ends came to 20 bases. Per germline, CDR1 SGHRS and CDR2 YFSETQ.

This clonotype was seen a few times. CDR3 coding DNA: TGCAGTGCTGTAAGCCCGGGACTAGCCAAAAACATTCAGTACTTC. Protein product: CSAVSPGLAKNIQYF. The chain is built from TRBV20-1 and TRBJ2-4, with D possibly matching TRBD2 (6 bases). CDR1 is DFQATT, CDR2 SNEGSKA, per germline (reference sequence). The V end lost 5 bases, the J end lost 0 bases, and 14 bases lay between the germline ends. CDR3 size: 15 residues.

In this sample, this clonotype turned up many times. CDR3: CASSPDMMQYF. The CDR3 DNA is TGTGCCAGCTCACCCGACATGATGCAGTACTTC. This chain joins TRBV18 and TRBJ2-7; the D is unclear. The length of the CDR3 is 11 residues. Trimming cost V 3 bases and J 9 bases, with 9 bases left between them. CDR1 KGHSH and CDR2 LQKENI come from the germline V gene.

CDR3 DNA sequence: TGTGCCAGCAGCTTAGATGCAGGGGGGACCCAGTACTTC. Amino acids: CASSLDAGGTQYF. The chain links TRBV7-2 to TRBJ2-5, with 7 positions matching TRBD1. The CDR3 runs to 13 residues. The germline V gene has CDR1 SGHTA and CDR2 FQGNSA. V dropped 1 base and J dropped 7; count of bases not matched to a gene: 3.

This clonotype occurred a few times. The genes are TRBV7-3 and TRBJ2-3; TRBD1 is a possible D gene (6 bases). The V gene's germline CDR1 is SGHTA and CDR2 FQGTGA. V gave up 4 bases and J gave up 4 bases, with 15 bases separating them. CDR3 length: 15 amino acids. The CDR3 DNA reads TGTGCCAGCAGCTCCCTCCGGGACAACCCAGATACGCAGTATTTT. Translating gives CASSSLRDNPDTQYF.

The chain combines TRBV5-1 with TRBJ2-3; 7 nucleotides align to TRBD1. The CDR3 has 15 amino acids. In germline, CDR1 is SGHRS, CDR2 YFSETQ. With 4 bases clipped from V and 0 bases from J, the junction kept 5 bases outside the gene matches. The DNA for the CDR3 is TGCGCCAGCAGCACCCTACAGGGGAGCACAGATACGCAGTATTTT. This codes for CASSTLQGSTDTQYF.

This clonotype was counted between two and nine times. The V gene is TRBV20-1, the J gene TRBJ2-7; TRBD2 aligns across 14 bases. V trimming: 5 bases; J trimming: 6 bases; junction bases outside the gene matches: 15. This CDR3 has 17 residues. From germline, CDR1 is DFQATT and CDR2 SNEGSKA (reference sequence). CDR3 sequence: CSARAGTSGGITSEQYF. CDR3 DNA sequence: TGCAGTGCTCGAGCCGGGACTAGCGGGGGCATCACGAGCGAGCAGTACTTC.

This clonotype came up a few times. This chain joins TRBV6-5 and TRBJ2-3; D gene ambiguous. Germline V gene data show CDR1 as MNHEY and CDR2 as SVGAGI. CDR3 length equals 15 residues. Trimming cost V 0 bases and J 3 bases, with 10 bases left between them. CDR3 in amino acids: CASSYSVVETDTQYF. DNA of the CDR3: TGTGCCAGCAGTTACTCGGTGGTAGAAACAGATACGCAGTATTTT.

Concerning this clonotype: Lacking the conserved final phenylalanine or tryptophan, this CDR3 likely reflects a read error. V and J are TRBV28 and TRBJ1-1, with no clear D. This CDR3 contains 12 residues. Trimming took off 2 bases at V and 5 bases at J, with 6 bases between the two ends. CDR1 is MDHEN and CDR2 is SYDVKM in the germline V gene. In DNA, the CDR3 is TGTGCCAGCAGTTTAGTTAGAACTGAAGCTTTCTCT. This sequence encodes CASSLVRTEAFS.

The rearrangement uses TRBV7-9 and TRBJ2-3; D possibly corresponds to TRBD2 (5 bases). V lost 4 bases and J lost 1, with 9 bases in between. Germline loops: CDR1 SEHNR, CDR2 FQNEAQ (reference sequence). This CDR3 comprises 14 residues. This CDR3 is CASSSLEGTDTQYF. DNA of the CDR3: TGTGCCAGCAGCTCACTAGAGGGCACAGATACGCAGTATTTT.

In this sample, this clonotype turned up many times. The V gene is TRBV5-1, the J gene TRBJ2-5, with 9 bases that match TRBD1. Trimming cost V 5 bases and J 3 bases; bases outside gene matches: 8. Germline-derived CDR1 and CDR2 are SGHRS and YFSETQ. The CDR3 contains 15 residues. CDR3 in DNA: TGCGCCAGCAGTCATCGCACAGGGGGCGAAGAGACCCAGTACTTC. It yields the protein CASSHRTGGEETQYF.

The sample holds one count of this clonotype. CDR3 sequence (DNA): TGCAGTGCTAGATGGACTAGCGGGAGAGCAGATACGCAGTATTTT. It is translated as CSARWTSGRADTQYF. V usage is TRBV20-1 and J usage is TRBJ2-3, with 13 bases fitting TRBD2. Germline loops: CDR1 DFQATT, CDR2 SNEGSKA (reference sequence). V was pared by 2 bases and J by 4 bases, with 3 bases of the junction left unmatched. The CDR3 consists of 15 residues.

The table lists this clonotype with many counts. The chain couples TRBV27 to TRBJ2-7; a possible D gene is TRBD1 (6 bases). The CDR3 loop spans 14 amino acids. Germline V CDR1 and CDR2: MNHEY, SMNVEV (reference sequence). The V end was cut by 5 bases, the J end by 1 base, with 12 bases between. The CDR3 sequence is CASSPQQGSYEQYF. The DNA of the CDR3 is TGTGCCAGCAGTCCCCAACAGGGTTCCTACGAGCAGTACTTC.

This chain connects TRBV4-1 to TRBJ2-1; TRBD2 aligns across 8 bases. The junction had 15 bases not matched to a gene; V was cut back by 3 bases and J by 8 bases. The CDR3 loop spans 17 amino acids. The germline gives CDR1 MGHRA, CDR2 YSYEKL. The CDR3 region is CASSHFVGGRPRDEQFF. The CDR3 DNA reads TGCGCCAGCAGCCATTTTGTTGGCGGGAGGCCGAGGGATGAGCAGTTCTTC.

This clonotype was picked up many times. The rearrangement joins TRBV9 to TRBJ2-2, with D unclear. The V gene's germline CDR1 is SGDLS and CDR2 YYNGEE. Trimming stripped 0 bases from V and 2 bases from J, with 14 bases between. This CDR3 comprises 17 residues. The CDR3: CASSVDLIGRNTGELFF. CDR3 bases: TGTGCCAGCAGCGTAGACTTGATTGGTAGAAACACCGGGGAGCTGTTTTTT.

This chain connects TRBV10-3 to TRBJ1-1; D is unclear. The CDR3 contains 13 residues. CDR1 and CDR2 from the germline V gene are ENHRY and SYGVKD. V lost 7 bases to trimming and J lost 1 base, with 10 bases between them. The CDR3 spells CAITARGNTEAFF. CDR3 sequence (DNA): TGTGCCATCACGGCACGGGGGAACACTGAAGCTTTCTTT.

V usage is TRBV6-7 and J usage is TRBJ2-7, with unresolved D. TRBV6-7 is recorded as an ORF, its role being uncertain. The CDR3 extends over 17 amino acids. Trimming left V 1 base short and J 6 bases short, with 22 bases between. The CDR3 DNA sequence: TGTGCCAGCAGTTACTTTGGCAGTTTATTACCTCGGTCCGAGCAGTACTTC. Translated, it gives CASSYFGSLLPRSEQYF.

The chain recombines TRBV20-1 with TRBJ1-2, with TRBD1 matching 7 bases. The CDR3 loop spans 12 amino acids. Germline CDR1 is DFQATT and CDR2 is SNEGSKA (reference sequence). The trim removed 6 bases at V and 4 bases at J, leaving 5 bases unmatched. CDR3 DNA: TGCAGTGCGCGGGACAGCGTCTATGGCTACACCTTC. Amino acids: CSARDSVYGYTF.

There are a few counts of this clonotype. The rearrangement uses TRBV18 and TRBJ1-2; D uncertain. The CDR3 is made up of 14 amino acids. Per germline, CDR1 KGHSH and CDR2 LQKENI. V was shortened by 5 bases and J by 4 bases, with 14 bases between the two germline ends. This chain's CDR3 is CASSLLEKSYGYTF. As DNA, the CDR3 is TGTGCCAGCTCATTGCTTGAGAAAAGCTATGGCTACACCTTC. Using reference TRBV18 and TRBJ1-2 for the parts outside the CDR3, the full variable domain is NAGVMQNPRHLVRRRGQEARLRCSPMKGHSHVYWYRQLPEEGLKFMVYLQKENIIDESGMPKERFSAEFPKEGPSILRIQQVVRGDSAAYFCASSLLEKSYGYTFGSGTRLTVV.

The chain is built from TRBV4-2 and TRBJ2-3, with 10 bases lining up with TRBD2. V lost 4 bases to trimming and J lost 0 bases; unmatched junction nucleotides: 10. The CDR3 has 18 amino acids. Germline-derived CDR1 and CDR2 are LGHNA and YNFKEQ. CDR3 in amino acids: CASSRGLAEPTSTDTQYF. The DNA for the CDR3 is TGTGCCAGCAGCCGAGGACTAGCGGAACCTACTAGCACAGATACGCAGTATTTT.